The present T cell receptor (beta chain) was sequenced within a study of blood T cell repertoires in COVID-19. Study-wide background: PBMCs, B-cell-depleted T cells, or T cells provided the cDNA or gDNA that made up the material.

Per the authors' pipeline: The assay estimated nucleated cells by amplifying reference gene primers. Assay: immunoSEQ multiplex PCR; the TCRdb copy retains only in-frame clones and omits some. The V and J calls and the clone size are those of that table, but D and trimming were determined from the DNA. The table lists about 110,000 clones, roughly 85% of them singletons. The CDR3 consists of 17 residues. With 1 base clipped from V and 4 bases from J, the junction kept 12 bases outside the gene matches. Germline values: CDR1 SNHLY, CDR2 FYNNEI. This sequence was found in a human donor in a cohort sampled during active COVID-19. Sequenced material: peripheral blood. The chain joins TRBV2 to TRBJ2-7; 8 bases match TRBD2. For the CDR3, the DNA is TGTGCCAGCAGTGAAGAACGGGCTAGCGGGCTCCGGTACGAGCAGTACTTC. Translated: CASSEERASGLRYEQYF.